This TCR beta chain is drawn from a study of T cells after yellow fever vaccination. Findings and caveats of the study: It was a weaker secondary response, yet one that peaked faster, at day 5 versus 15.

Germline CDR1 and CDR2: MNHEY and SVGAGI. Trimming at V came to 4 bases and at J to 9 bases, leaving 12 bases not matched to a gene. The length of the CDR3 is 16 residues. TCRdb analysed the 5' RACE reads with MiXCR anew, one entry per CDR3 protein. Altogether about 250,000 distinct CDR3 sequences are present, approximately 3.6% being singletons, with the ten largest covering 15% to 20%. The table lists this clonotype with a few counts. Its antigen is unknown. The rearrangement joins TRBV6-5 to TRBJ2-1; 10 bases align to TRBD2. The receptor was derived from a man aged 18-30 years who received the YFV17D yellow fever vaccine. Specimen: PBMCs, collected 15 days after the yellow fever booster vaccination. The CDR3 sequence: CASSFLSGGSGGEQFF. Here the CDR3 DNA reads TGTGCCAGCAGTTTCCTTAGCGGGGGGTCCGGGGGTGAGCAGTTCTTC.